This TCR beta chain was recorded in a study of beta chain features in type 1 diabetes. Study results and caveats: The VDJ junctions of type 1 diabetes patients carried fewer insertions and more deletions. For Type 1 diabetes patients, all four CD4+ subsets carried TCRB CDR3s that were moderately but significantly shorter.

As for this clone: Its cognate antigen is unknown.

With V trimmed by 2 bases and J by 7 bases, 4 bases remained unmatched. The CDR3 loop spans 14 amino acids. Germline values: CDR1 MNHEY, CDR2 SVGAGI. What was sequenced were expressed TCRB transcripts, since all of the isolated RNA had been reverse transcribed. The repertoire was sequenced with immunoSEQ multiplex PCR; TCRdb's copy has only in-frame clones and lacks some. This table holds approximately 140,000 clones, around 10% found once. This clonotype was obtained from a young man with type 1 diabetes. The rearrangement links TRBV6-5 to TRBJ1-5; 8 bases fit TRBD1. The sequencing sample was made of central memory CD4+ T cells from blood. CDR3 bases: TGTGCCAGCAGTTACAATCCAGGGGGCCAGCCCCAGCATTTT. It is translated as CASSYNPGGQPQHF.